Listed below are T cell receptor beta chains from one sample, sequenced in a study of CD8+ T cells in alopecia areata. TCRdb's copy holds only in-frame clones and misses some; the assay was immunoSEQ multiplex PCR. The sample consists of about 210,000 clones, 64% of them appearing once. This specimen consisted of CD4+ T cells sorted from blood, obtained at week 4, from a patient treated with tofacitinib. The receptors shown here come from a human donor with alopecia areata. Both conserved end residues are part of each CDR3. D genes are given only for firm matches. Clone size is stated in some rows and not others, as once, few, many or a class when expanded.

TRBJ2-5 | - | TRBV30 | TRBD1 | TGTGCCTGGAGAATTGGGACAGGAACCCAAGAGACCCAGTACTTC | CAWRIGTGTQETQYF
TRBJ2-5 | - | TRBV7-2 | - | TGTGCCAGCAGCTTACAGGGACGGGAGACCCAGTACTTC | CASSLQGRETQYF
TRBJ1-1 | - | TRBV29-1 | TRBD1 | TGCAGCGTGCCGACAGGGGCCCTGAACACTGAAGCTTTCTTT | CSVPTGALNTEAFF
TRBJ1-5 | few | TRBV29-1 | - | TGCAGCGTTGGTACAGGGCAGTTCAGTCAGCCCCAGCATTTT | CSVGTGQFSQPQHF
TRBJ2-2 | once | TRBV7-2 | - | TGTGCCAGCAGCTTAGGGGTAGCGTTCACCGGGGAGCTGTTTTTT | CASSLGVAFTGELFF
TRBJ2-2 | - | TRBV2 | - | TGTGCCAGCAGTGGGATCCAATTCACCGGGGAGCTGTTTTTT | CASSGIQFTGELFF
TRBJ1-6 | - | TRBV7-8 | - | TGTGCCAGCAGCTTAGAGCGGCAGGAAAATAATTCACCCCTCCACTTT | CASSLERQENNSPLHF
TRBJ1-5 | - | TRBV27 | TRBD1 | TGTGCCAGCAGTTGGACAGGGAATCAGCCCCAGCATTTT | CASSWTGNQPQHF
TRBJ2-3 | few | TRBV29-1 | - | TGCAGCGTTGAAGCGGTAGTAGCCGGTCACGGTACGCAGTATTTT | CSVEAVVAGHGTQYF
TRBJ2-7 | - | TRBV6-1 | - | TGTGCCAGCAGTGAAAACGGACAGTCCTACGAGCAGTACTTC | CASSENGQSYEQYF
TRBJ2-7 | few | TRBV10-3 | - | TGTGCCATCAGTGAGTCCGGCAGGCGAGGGGGTTACGAGCAGTACTTC | CAISESGRRGGYEQYF
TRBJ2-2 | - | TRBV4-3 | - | TGCGCCAGCAGCCGAGGAGGGCCGAACACCGGGGAGCTGTTTTTT | CASSRGGPNTGELFF
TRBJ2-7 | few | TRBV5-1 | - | TGCGCCAGCAGCTTGGGAGGGGGCGAGCAGTACTTC | CASSLGGGEQYF
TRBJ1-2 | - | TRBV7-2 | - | TGTGCCAGCAGCCCCCAGGAGACCCATGGCTACACCTTC | CASSPQETHGYTF
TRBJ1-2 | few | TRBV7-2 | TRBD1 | TGTGCCAGCAGCCTCCTGGGACAGGGGAGCGGCTACACCTTC | CASSLLGQGSGYTF
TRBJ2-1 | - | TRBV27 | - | TGTGCCAGCAGTTTATCGATGGCTGGCTACAATGAGCAGTTCTTC | CASSLSMAGYNEQFF
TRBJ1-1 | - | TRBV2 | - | TGTGCCAGCAGCTCCGACAGGAACACTGAAGCTTTCTTT | CASSSDRNTEAFF
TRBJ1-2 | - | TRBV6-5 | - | TGTGCCAGCAGTTATTATCAGGGCTACACCTTC | CASSYYQGYTF
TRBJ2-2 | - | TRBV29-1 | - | TGCAGCGTTGAAAACAGCCCCGCGAACACCGGGGAGCTGTTTTTT | CSVENSPANTGELFF
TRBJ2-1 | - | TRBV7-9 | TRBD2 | TGTGCCAGCAGCACTAGCGGGGGGAATGAGCAGTTCTTC | CASSTSGGNEQFF
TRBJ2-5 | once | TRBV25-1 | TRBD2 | TGTGCCAGCAGTGACGGGGGGGCACAGGAGACCCAGTACTTC | CASSDGGAQETQYF
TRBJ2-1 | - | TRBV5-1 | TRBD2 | TGCGCCAGCAGCTTACACAGGCGGAGCGGGGGGGATAATGAGCAGTTCTTC | CASSLHRRSGGDNEQFF
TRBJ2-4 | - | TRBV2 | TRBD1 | TGTGCCAGCAGTGAGGGGCAGGGGGCAAACATTCAGTACTTC | CASSEGQGANIQYF
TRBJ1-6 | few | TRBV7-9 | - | TGTGCCAGCAGCTTGGGACACTTTAATTCACCCCTCCACTTT | CASSLGHFNSPLHF
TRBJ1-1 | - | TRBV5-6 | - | TGTGCCAGCAGCTTGGGACTGGACACTGAAGCTTTCTTT | CASSLGLDTEAFF
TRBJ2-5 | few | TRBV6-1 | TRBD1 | TGTGCCAGCAGTGAGACAGGGGGCCAAGAGACCCAGTACTTC | CASSETGGQETQYF
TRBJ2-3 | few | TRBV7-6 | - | TGTGCCAGCAGCTTAGAGTTCGGTGGCGGCAGCTGGGGTGGAGATACGCAGTATTTT | CASSLEFGGGSWGGDTQYF
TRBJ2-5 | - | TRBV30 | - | TGTGCCTGGAGTCCGGGACCGCAAGAGACCCAGTACTTC | CAWSPGPQETQYF
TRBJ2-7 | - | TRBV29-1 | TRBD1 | TGCAGCGTTGTATTAGGGGGCGCGATGGGCGAGCAGTACTTC | CSVVLGGAMGEQYF
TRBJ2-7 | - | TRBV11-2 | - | TGTGCCAGCAGCTTGGAGGTGGCTAGGACTCGGGAGCAGTACTTC | CASSLEVARTREQYF
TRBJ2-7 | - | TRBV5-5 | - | TGTGCCAGCAGCTTTTTAGGTACAGGGCATTTTCCCTACGAGCAGTACTTC | CASSFLGTGHFPYEQYF
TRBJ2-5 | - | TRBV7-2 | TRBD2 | TGTGCCAGCAGCCCGAGGGCGGGGGGCCTCCAAGAGACCCAGTACTTC | CASSPRAGGLQETQYF
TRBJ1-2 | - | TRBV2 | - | TGTGCCAGCAGGGTTCGCGGGAGTGATGGCTACACCTTC | CASRVRGSDGYTF
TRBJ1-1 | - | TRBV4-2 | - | TGTGCCAGCAGCCCTGTAAAGGGTGGGAACACTGAAGCTTTCTTT | CASSPVKGGNTEAFF
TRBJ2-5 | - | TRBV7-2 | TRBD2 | TGTGCCAGCAGCTTAAGGGTTGCTAGCGCGGGGGGTTTGGAGACCCAGTACTTC | CASSLRVASAGGLETQYF
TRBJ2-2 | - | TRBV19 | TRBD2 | TGTGCCAGTAGAGAGCGGGGGGGCCCAACCGGGGAGCTGTTTTTT | CASRERGGPTGELFF
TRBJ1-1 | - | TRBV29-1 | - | TGCAGCGTTCAGGGCCAGGTGAACACTGAAGCTTTCTTT | CSVQGQVNTEAFF
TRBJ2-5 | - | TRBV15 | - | TGTGCCACCAGAGGGGGGGGCCACCGTGAGACCCAGTACTTC | CATRGGGHRETQYF
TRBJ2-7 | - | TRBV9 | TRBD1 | TGTGCCAGGAAGGACAGGGGCACCTACGAGCAGTACTTC | CARKDRGTYEQYF
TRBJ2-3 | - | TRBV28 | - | TGTGCCAGCAGTTTAGTAGATACGCAGTATTTT | CASSLVDTQYF
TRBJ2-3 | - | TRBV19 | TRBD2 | TGTGCCAGTAGTGTTGGACTAGCAGATACGCAGTATTTT | CASSVGLADTQYF
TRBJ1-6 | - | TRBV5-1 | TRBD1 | TGCGCCAGCAGCTCCCGGGACAGGGATAGTTCACCCCTCCACTTT | CASSSRDRDSSPLHF
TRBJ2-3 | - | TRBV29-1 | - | TGCAGCGTTGAATCGGGCGGGGCAGATACGCAGTATTTT | CSVESGGADTQYF
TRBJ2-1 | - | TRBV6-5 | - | TGTGCCAGCAGTAGGGGACTCACTTCCCACAATGAGCAGTTCTTC | CASSRGLTSHNEQFF
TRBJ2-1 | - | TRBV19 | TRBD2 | TGTGCCAGTAGCCGCGGGGGGCCAACCGGCGATGAGCAGTTCTTC | CASSRGGPTGDEQFF
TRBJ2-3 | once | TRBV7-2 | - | TGTGCCAGCAGCTTAGAGCGGTTCGATACGCAGTATTTT | CASSLERFDTQYF
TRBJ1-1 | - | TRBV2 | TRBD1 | TGTGCCAGCAGTGTACCCTGGACAGGGAGCACTGAAGCTTTCTTT | CASSVPWTGSTEAFF
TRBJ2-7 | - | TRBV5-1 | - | TGCGCCAGCAGCTTGCTAGATCTTGACTACGAGCAGTACTTC | CASSLLDLDYEQYF
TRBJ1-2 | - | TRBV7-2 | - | TGTGCCAGCAGCTTAGAGGCAGGGTTTAACTATGGCTACACCTTC | CASSLEAGFNYGYTF
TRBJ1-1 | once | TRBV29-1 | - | TGCAGCGGCAGACAATTCATGAACACTGAAGCTTTCTTT | CSGRQFMNTEAFF
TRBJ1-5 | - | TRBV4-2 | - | TGTGCCAGCAGCCAAGGATCAGGGGAGGGCAATCAGCCCCAGCATTTT | CASSQGSGEGNQPQHF
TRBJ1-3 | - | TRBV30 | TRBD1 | TGTGCCCGCGTAGAGGGGGCTTCTGGAAACACCATATATTTT | CARVEGASGNTIYF
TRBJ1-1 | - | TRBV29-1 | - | TGCAGCGTTGAAGATAGGGTTGAGGCTTTCTTT | CSVEDRVEAFF
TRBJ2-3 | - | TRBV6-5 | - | TGTGCCAGCAGTCGCAGGGCACCGGGCACAGATACGCAGTATTTT | CASSRRAPGTDTQYF
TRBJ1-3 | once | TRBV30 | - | TGTGCCTGGAGTGTGAACCATGGGTGGAACACCATATATTTT | CAWSVNHGWNTIYF
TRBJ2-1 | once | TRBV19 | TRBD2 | TGTGCCAGTACGAGACTAGCGGGGCTCTACAATGAGCAGTTCTTC | CASTRLAGLYNEQFF